The rows below give T cell receptor beta chains drawn from one sample of a study of sequential checkpoint blockade in melanoma. Assay: immunoSEQ multiplex PCR; the TCRdb copy retains only in-frame clones and omits some. The data contain 25,000 to 30,000 clones, about 77% of them singletons. Sequenced here: CD8+ T cells sorted from blood (inferred from file names), sampled from a patient given nivolumab and ipilimumab in sequence. These receptors came from a human donor with melanoma. CDR3s include the opening cysteine and the closing phenylalanine or tryptophan.

V gene: TRBV4-3
CDR3 protein: CASSQDPGTGPDEQYF

V gene: TRBV19
CDR3 protein: CASSLTVKNTEAFF

V gene: TRBV27
CDR3 protein: CASSLRTVDTGELFF

V gene: TRBV5-1
CDR3 protein: CASSNRQGGSGYTF

V gene: TRBV19
CDR3 protein: CASSVGTFSSYQETQYF

V gene: TRBV15
CDR3 protein: CATSSPEGLTSGSTDTQYF

V gene: TRBV9
CDR3 protein: CASSPGGGRREQYF

V gene: TRBV4-3
CDR3 protein: CASSQTLQGTEAFF

V gene: TRBV19
CDR3 protein: CASSITSGIVSYNEQFF

V gene: TRBV28
CDR3 protein: CASSIRTDGNEQFF

V gene: TRBV19
CDR3 protein: CASRVTSAYNEQFF

V gene: TRBV28
CDR3 protein: CASSGQGNYGYTF

V gene: TRBV5-4
CDR3 protein: CASSLFAGKAGYTF

V gene: TRBV6-4
CDR3 protein: CASSDYATGSADTQYF

V gene: TRBV4-1
CDR3 protein: CASSQAPRGDTQYF

V gene: TRBV10-3
CDR3 protein: CAIRPDRASFSGNTIYF

V gene: TRBV30
CDR3 protein: CAWGLHQETQYF

V gene: TRBV5-4
CDR3 protein: CASSFRGAGEQYF

V gene: TRBV21-1
CDR3 protein: CASSKAAGQANTEAFF

V gene: TRBV4-1
CDR3 protein: CTSSQAGGTYGYTF

V gene: TRBV4-1
CDR3 protein: CASSAGGHPTAGANVLTF

V gene: TRBV7-6
CDR3 protein: CASSDFEGANEQFF

V gene: TRBV28
CDR3 protein: CASSSPSAFTDTQYF

V gene: TRBV7-9
CDR3 protein: CASSFGGWEQYF

V gene: TRBV6-5
CDR3 protein: CASSPTNDRIYGYTF

V gene: TRBV7-8
CDR3 protein: CASSRGIEGYTF

V gene: TRBV29-1
CDR3 protein: CSVRPEDEQFF

V gene: TRBV5-6
CDR3 protein: CASSFRGGAETQYF

V gene: TRBV5-6
CDR3 protein: CASSDGQASYEQYF

V gene: TRBV30
CDR3 protein: CAWSELGTGAGGQYF

V gene: TRBV7-9
CDR3 protein: CASAYPVGTLDEKLFF

V gene: TRBV30
CDR3 protein: CAWRQGTYEQYF

V gene: TRBV4-1
CDR3 protein: CASSQHRQGREGTDTQYF

V gene: TRBV14
CDR3 protein: CASSPRVGFYEQYF

V gene: TRBV7-9
CDR3 protein: CASTGEGSPLHF

V gene: TRBV4-3
CDR3 protein: CASSQLWGSGGTDTQYF

V gene: TRBV4-1
CDR3 protein: CASGPPGGTDGNTIYF

V gene: TRBV4-3
CDR3 protein: CASSQDLTSGRVADTQYF

V gene: TRBV28
CDR3 protein: CASSLGLGQGANNYGYTF

V gene: TRBV6-4
CDR3 protein: CASSPFLQGYNEQFF

V gene: TRBV7-3
CDR3 protein: CASSLSGAAYNSPLHF

V gene: TRBV10-3
CDR3 protein: CAIQGSTSGNTIYF

V gene: TRBV7-8
CDR3 protein: CASSSSGGSDTQYF

V gene: TRBV6-5
CDR3 protein: CASSSMGGLVETQYF

V gene: TRBV4-2
CDR3 protein: CASSQETGNEQYF

V gene: TRBV4-1
CDR3 protein: CASSQSPGGYEQYF

V gene: TRBV4-3
CDR3 protein: CASSLGVLTGELFF

V gene: TRBV28
CDR3 protein: CASSLGAANEQFF